Listed below are T cell receptor beta chains from one sample, sequenced in a study of blood T cell repertoires in COVID-19. The repertoire was sequenced with immunoSEQ multiplex PCR; TCRdb's copy has only in-frame clones and lacks some. This sample has almost 250,000 clones, with about 84% found just once. Specimen: peripheral blood. Receptors originate from a woman of 80 years or more with COVID-19, enrolled during active disease. CDR3s include the opening cysteine and the closing phenylalanine or tryptophan. Fields, in order: V gene, J gene, D gene, CDR3 protein. D genes are given only for firm matches.

>TRBV11-2|TRBJ2-7|NA
CASSLRIGWGSSYEQYF
>TRBV7-9|TRBJ1-1|NA
CASSREAALNTEAFF
>TRBV2|TRBJ1-6|TRBD1
CASEGASSYNSPLHF
>TRBV6-1|TRBJ1-2|TRBD1
CASSEHGQGTGYTF
>TRBV4-2|TRBJ1-2|TRBD1
CASSQDQARGAGYTF
>TRBV11-2|TRBJ2-7|NA
CASSLESPRGRTTYEQYF
>TRBV4-2|TRBJ2-1|NA
CASSQGGQIYNEQFF
>TRBV5-4|TRBJ1-2|NA
CASRGGTLYGYTF
>TRBV19|TRBJ1-2|TRBD1
CASSVTDRGHYGYTF
>TRBV10-3|TRBJ1-5|NA
CAISDQGTGQPQHF
>TRBV6-2/TRBV6-3|TRBJ1-1|NA
CASSRSSPTEAFF
>TRBV5-1|TRBJ2-1|TRBD1
CASSPDGTGNYNEQFF
>TRBV7-2|TRBJ1-3|TRBD1
CASSLGTGTKNTIYF
>TRBV25-1|TRBJ1-2|NA
CASSDQRGIYGYTF
>TRBV6-5|TRBJ1-5|TRBD1
CASRPGTGENQPQHF
>TRBV15|TRBJ2-7|NA
CATSRVSTPRSGEQYF
>TRBV19|TRBJ2-3|TRBD2
CASRKRGTTDTQYF
>TRBV7-3|TRBJ1-1|NA
CASSVDSYTEAFF
>TRBV2|TRBJ1-2|TRBD1
CASDWTGGGNYGYTF
>TRBV10-3|TRBJ2-2|TRBD1
CAIGGTGSTGELFF
>TRBV7-7|TRBJ1-3|NA
CASSQSTGSGNTIYF
>TRBV19|TRBJ2-6|TRBD1
CASSDRGSGANVLTF
>TRBV25-1|TRBJ1-3|NA
CASMSLRSSSGNTIYF
>TRBV11-3|TRBJ2-1|NA
CASSPGTPPVYEQFF
>TRBV3-1/TRBV3-2|TRBJ2-3|NA
CASSQSIGGTDTQYF
>TRBV7-9|TRBJ1-1|NA
CASSLTRAFF
>TRBV3-1/TRBV3-2|TRBJ1-2|NA
CASSQTANYGYTF
>TRBV3-1/TRBV3-2|TRBJ1-2|TRBD1
CASSQAKDRVSYGYTF
>TRBV2|TRBJ2-1|NA
CASSDVVGGNNEQFF
>TRBV20-1|TRBJ1-4|NA
CSAWTDEKLFF
>TRBV14|TRBJ1-2|TRBD1
CASSQGQGELYGYTF
>TRBV2|TRBJ2-2|NA
CASRPTAAGELFF
>TRBV27|TRBJ1-6|NA
CASSLYDSNSPLHF
>TRBV28|TRBJ1-3|NA
CASNSAGIGNTIYF
>TRBV9|TRBJ2-5|TRBD2
CASSASGGAGETQYF
>TRBV25-1|TRBJ1-2|NA
CASSEGGQGPYGYTF
>TRBV28|TRBJ1-2|TRBD1
CASGTGGLIYGYTF
>TRBV4-2|TRBJ2-7|TRBD2
CASSQDAGTSGVYEQYF
>TRBV7-2|TRBJ2-1|NA
CASSPTRNPVEFF
>TRBV29-1|TRBJ1-5|NA
CSLSNMPQHF
>TRBV28|TRBJ2-1|NA
CASSPYGQGPYNEQFF
>TRBV2|TRBJ1-1|TRBD1
CATADRLNTEAFF
>TRBV5-1|TRBJ2-1|TRBD1
CASSIGQGGGEQFF
>TRBV28|TRBJ2-5|TRBD2
CASSLRAGEETQYF
>TRBV18|TRBJ1-5|NA
CASSPNGSNQPQHF
>TRBV6-5|TRBJ1-1|NA
CASSYVGAQNTEAFF
>TRBV20-1|TRBJ1-3|NA
CSASIVPGNTIYF
>TRBV5-1|TRBJ2-2|TRBD2
CASSLLAGDTGELFF
>TRBV4-1|TRBJ2-2|TRBD1
CASSQEGGQGGFGELFF